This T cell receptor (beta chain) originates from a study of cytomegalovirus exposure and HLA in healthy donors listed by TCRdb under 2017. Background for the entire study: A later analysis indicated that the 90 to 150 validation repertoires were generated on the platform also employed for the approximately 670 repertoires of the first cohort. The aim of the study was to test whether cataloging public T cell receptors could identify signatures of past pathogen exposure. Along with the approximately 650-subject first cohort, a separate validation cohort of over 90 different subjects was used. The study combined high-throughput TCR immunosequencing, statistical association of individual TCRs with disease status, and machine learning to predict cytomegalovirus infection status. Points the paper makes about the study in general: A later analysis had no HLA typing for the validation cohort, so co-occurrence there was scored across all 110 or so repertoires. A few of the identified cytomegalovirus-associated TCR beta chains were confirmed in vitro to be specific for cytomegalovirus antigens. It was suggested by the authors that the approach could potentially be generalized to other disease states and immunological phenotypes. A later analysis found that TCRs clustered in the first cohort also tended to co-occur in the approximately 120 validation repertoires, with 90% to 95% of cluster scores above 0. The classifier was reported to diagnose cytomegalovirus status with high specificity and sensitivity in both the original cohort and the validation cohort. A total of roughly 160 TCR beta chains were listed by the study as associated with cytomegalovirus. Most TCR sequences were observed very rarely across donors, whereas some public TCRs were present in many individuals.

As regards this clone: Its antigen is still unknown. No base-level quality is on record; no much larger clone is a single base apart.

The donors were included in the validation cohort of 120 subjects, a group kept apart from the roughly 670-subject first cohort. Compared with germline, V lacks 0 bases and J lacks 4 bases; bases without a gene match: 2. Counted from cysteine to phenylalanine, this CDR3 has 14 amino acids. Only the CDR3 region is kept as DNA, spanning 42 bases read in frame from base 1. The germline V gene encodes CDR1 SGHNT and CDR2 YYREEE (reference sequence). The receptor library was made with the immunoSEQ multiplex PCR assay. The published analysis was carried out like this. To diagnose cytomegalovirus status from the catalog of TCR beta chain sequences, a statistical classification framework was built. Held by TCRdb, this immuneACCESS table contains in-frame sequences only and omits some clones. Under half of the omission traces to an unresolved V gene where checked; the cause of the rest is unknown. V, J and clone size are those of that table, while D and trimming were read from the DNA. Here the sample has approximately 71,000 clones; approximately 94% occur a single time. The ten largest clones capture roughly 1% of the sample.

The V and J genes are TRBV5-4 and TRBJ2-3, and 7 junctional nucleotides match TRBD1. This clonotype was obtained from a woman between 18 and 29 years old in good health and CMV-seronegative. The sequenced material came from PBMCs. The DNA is TGTGCCAGCAGCTTGGGCCAGGGGGCAGATACGCAGTATTTT. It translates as CASSLGQGADTQYF.